The next 26 T cell receptor beta chains were all read from a single sample in a study of cytomegalovirus exposure and HLA in healthy donors. In the PCR, 60 Vbeta and 13 Jbeta primers were used. Produced via immunoSEQ multiplex PCR; TCRdb's table is partial and in-frame only. The sample shows around 120,000 clones, about 80% of them seen only once. The sample was PBMCs. The receptors stem from a man between 60 and 75 years old in good health and CMV-seropositive.

V and J are TRBV19 and TRBJ1-3; 8 bases fit TRBD1. The germline V gene has CDR1 LNHDA and CDR2 SQIVND (reference sequence). V was clipped by 9 bases and J by 0 bases; unmatched bases: 7. The CDR3 has 15 residues. Here the CDR3 DNA reads TGTGCCAGCACTCCGGGACAGGCCTCTGGAAACACCATATATTTT. It specifies CASTPGQASGNTIYF.

A single count supports this clone. The V gene is TRBV15, the J gene TRBJ1-5; D gene ambiguous. CDR3 length equals 13 residues. V shed 0 bases and J shed 7 bases, with 7 bases lying between them. The V gene's germline CDR1 is LNHNV and CDR2 YYDKDF (reference sequence). CDR3 sequence (DNA): TGTGCCACCAGCAGAGATGCCAGGCAGCCCCAGCATTTT. Translation gives CATSRDARQPQHF.

This clone showed up just once. This chain joins TRBV6-1 and TRBJ2-2, with TRBD1 matching over 10 bases. Germline CDR1 is MNHNS and CDR2 is SASEGT. J was trimmed by 1 base and V by 7 bases; bases with no gene match: 3. The CDR3 consists of 15 residues. In DNA, the CDR3 is TGTGCCAGCACTAGGGACAGGGGGAACACCGGGGAGCTGTTTTTT. Its protein product is CASTRDRGNTGELFF.

This sequence joins TRBV2 and TRBJ1-2, with TRBD1 matching over 7 bases. The CDR3 is made up of 14 amino acids. V was pared by 6 bases and J by 4 bases, with 8 bases of the junction left unmatched. Germline-derived CDR1 and CDR2 are SNHLY and FYNNEI. CDR3 protein: CASRTRTGPYGYTF. The CDR3 bases are TGTGCCAGCAGAACTCGGACAGGTCCCTATGGCTACACCTTC.

This clone was seen just once. This chain connects TRBV5-1 to TRBJ2-5; 11 bases match TRBD1. Germline CDR1 SGHRS, CDR2 YFSETQ. V gave up 4 bases and J gave up 1 base; unmatched junction bases: 6. CDR3 length equals 16 residues. The CDR3 loop is CASSLTDRGLQETQYF. The CDR3 coding sequence is TGCGCCAGCAGCCTTACGGACAGGGGGCTCCAAGAGACCCAGTACTTC.

The chain links TRBV6-5 to TRBJ2-7, with D possibly TRBD1 on 5 matching bases. The germline V and J ends were trimmed by 6 bases and 6 bases, with 21 bases remaining between them. This CDR3 comprises 15 residues. Germline lookup yields CDR1 MNHEY and CDR2 SVGAGI. The CDR3 protein is CASRVRSRAPTEQYF. CDR3 DNA: TGTGCCAGCAGGGTAAGGAGCAGGGCTCCTACCGAGCAGTACTTC.

The V call is TRBV27, the J call TRBJ2-7; no clear D gene. Per germline, CDR1 MNHEY and CDR2 SMNVEV (reference sequence). The CDR3 runs 14 residues. V was pared by 6 bases and J by 0 bases, with 12 bases between. CDR3 sequence: CASSGSSFSYEQYF. The CDR3 coding sequence is TGTGCCAGCAGCGGGTCATCCTTCTCCTACGAGCAGTACTTC.

This clone has only a few counts. V gene TRBV6-5 combines with J gene TRBJ2-1; 8 bases agree with TRBD2. V trimming: 5 bases; J trimming: 4 bases; junction bases outside the gene matches: 7. CDR3 length: 15 residues. The germline CDR1 and CDR2 sequences are MNHEY and SVGAGI. The CDR3 loop is CASSPGTRPYNEQFF. CDR3 bases: TGTGCCAGCAGTCCCGGGACTAGGCCATACAATGAGCAGTTCTTC.

This chain uses TRBV19 with TRBJ2-2, with 15 positions matching TRBD2. This CDR3 region has 17 residues. Germline trimming cut 5 bases from V and 5 bases from J; bases unmatched to any gene: 6. Looked up from germline, CDR1 is LNHDA and CDR2 is SQIVND (reference sequence). The CDR3 sequence: CASSPGLAGGVTGELFF. The CDR3 bases are TGTGCCAGTAGTCCGGGACTAGCGGGAGGAGTTACCGGGGAGCTGTTTTTT.

The chain links TRBV27 to TRBJ1-4; TRBD1 agrees at 7 bases. Germline V CDR1 and CDR2: MNHEY, SMNVEV (reference sequence). The CDR3 is 14 amino acids. V lost 5 bases, J lost 6 bases, and 6 bases stayed unmatched. The chain's CDR3 is CASSLLGTDEKLFF. CDR3 nucleotides: TGTGCCAGCAGTCTCCTAGGGACAGATGAAAAACTGTTTTTT. The variable domain in full, completed from reference TRBV27 and TRBJ1-4, reads EAQVTQNPRYLITVTGKKLTVTCSQNMNHEYMSWYRQDPGLGLRQIYYSMNVEVTDKGDVPEGYKVSRKEKRNFPLILESPSPNQTSLYFCASSLLGTDEKLFFGSGTQLSVL.

The chain employs TRBV4-2 and TRBJ2-3; 8 bases are shared with TRBD1. Trimming cost V 3 bases and J 3 bases; bases outside gene matches: 14. Germline V lookup: CDR1 LGHNA, CDR2 YNFKEQ. This CDR3 spans 18 amino acids. The CDR3: CASSHDPGQAAGTDTQYF. CDR3 nucleotide sequence: TGTGCCAGCAGCCATGATCCGGGACAGGCGGCAGGGACAGATACGCAGTATTTT.

As for this clone: Since no conserved phenylalanine or tryptophan closes the CDR3, a read error is the likely cause. V gene TRBV7-9 combines with J gene TRBJ1-1; TRBD1 is a possible D gene (6 bases). The CDR3 consists of 14 residues. Germline loops: CDR1 SEHNR, CDR2 FQNEAQ (reference sequence). Trimming stripped 5 bases from V and 8 bases from J, with 18 bases between. Here the CDR3 reads CASSPPRTAEEAFL. For the CDR3, the DNA is TGTGCCAGCAGCCCCCCTCGGACAGCAGAAGAAGCTTTCCTT.

Remarks on this clone: This sample also contains other DNA sequences that code for the same CDR3. This sequence joins TRBV5-1 and TRBJ1-5; 9 bases line up with TRBD1. V was pared by 4 bases and J by 4 bases, with 6 bases of the junction left unmatched. The germline V gene encodes CDR1 SGHRS and CDR2 YFSETQ. The CDR3 has 15 residues. This CDR3 reads CASSPTGGGNQPQHF. CDR3 in DNA: TGCGCCAGCAGCCCGACAGGGGGAGGAAATCAGCCCCAGCATTTT.

The chain employs TRBV7-3 and TRBJ1-6, with no clear D. The length of the CDR3 is 16 residues. Germline CDR1 SGHTA, CDR2 FQGTGA. The V gene lost 0 bases and the J gene lost 0 bases, with 6 bases spanning the gap. DNA for the CDR3: TGTGCCAGCAGCTTAACACCCAGCTCCTATAATTCACCCCTCCACTTT. Protein sequence: CASSLTPSSYNSPLHF.

The genes are TRBV7-3 and TRBJ2-7; D remains ambiguous. CDR3 length: 15 residues. Germline lookup yields CDR1 SGHTA and CDR2 FQGTGA. Trimming took off 1 base at V and 0 bases at J, with 10 bases between the two ends. The CDR3 sequence is CASSLSEASSYEQYF. CDR3 in DNA: TGTGCCAGCAGCTTAAGTGAGGCAAGCTCCTACGAGCAGTACTTC. Supplemented by reference TRBV7-3 and TRBJ2-7, the full variable domain reads GAGVSQTPSNKVTEKGKYVELRCDPISGHTALYWYRQSLGQGPEFLIYFQGTGAADDSGLPNDRFFAVRPEGSVSTLKIQRTERGDSAVYLCASSLSEASSYEQYFGPGTRLTVT.

The V and J genes are TRBV5-1 and TRBJ1-1; D ambiguous. The germline V and J ends were trimmed by 2 bases and 5 bases, with 13 bases remaining between them. From germline, CDR1 is SGHRS and CDR2 YFSETQ. The CDR3 is made up of 14 amino acids. The CDR3: CASSFGPGGTEAFF. CDR3 sequence (DNA): TGCGCCAGCAGCTTTGGGCCAGGCGGGACTGAAGCTTTCTTT.

In DNA form, the CDR3 reads TGCGCCAGCAGCTTGTCCTCCCAGGGGAGAGAGCAGTACTTC. It yields the protein CASSLSSQGREQYF. The genes are TRBV5-1 and TRBJ2-7, with TRBD1 as a possible D gene (6 bases). This CDR3 contains 14 residues. Deletions cut 1 base from V and 7 bases from J, with 15 bases between. Per germline, CDR1 SGHRS and CDR2 YFSETQ.

The V and J genes are TRBV5-1 and TRBJ2-2; 8 bases match TRBD2. The germline V gene has CDR1 SGHRS and CDR2 YFSETQ. The trim removed 0 bases at V and 4 bases at J, leaving 8 bases unmatched. CDR3 size: 17 residues. Here the CDR3 reads CASSLEGSGVGTGELFF. The CDR3 DNA follows: TGCGCCAGCAGCTTGGAGGGTAGCGGGGTAGGCACCGGGGAGCTGTTTTTT.

The V call is TRBV30, the J call TRBJ2-1, with 8 bases fitting TRBD2. The CDR3 is 14 amino acids. Germline values: CDR1 GTSNPN, CDR2 SVGIG (reference sequence). Trimming at V came to 5 bases and at J to 0 bases, leaving 3 bases not matched to a gene. The CDR3: CAWEAGVSYNEQFF. The CDR3 region has the DNA TGTGCCTGGGAAGCGGGGGTCTCCTACAATGAGCAGTTCTTC.

As DNA, the CDR3 is TGTGCCAGCAAGCGGCGGGGGAGCACAGATACGCAGTATTTT. It encodes CASKRRGSTDTQYF. The chain carries TRBV6-5 and TRBJ2-3; 7 bases are a match to TRBD2. J was trimmed by 0 bases and V by 7 bases; bases with no gene match: 4. CDR3 length: 14 residues. CDR1 is MNHEY, CDR2 SVGAGI, per germline.

This chain links TRBV2 with TRBJ1-1; the match to TRBD1 covers 7 bases. V was pared by 8 bases and J by 1 base, with 7 bases of the junction left unmatched. Germline CDR1 and CDR2: SNHLY and FYNNEI. There are 14 residues in the CDR3. Here the CDR3 DNA reads TGTGCCAGCGAAAGACAGGGTTGGAACACTGAAGCTTTCTTT. Translated: CASERQGWNTEAFF.

The CDR3 loop is CASSAWFGTGKNIQYF. In nucleotides, the CDR3 is TGTGCCAGCAGTGCTTGGTTTGGGACTGGCAAAAACATTCAGTACTTC. V usage is TRBV2 and J usage is TRBJ2-4; tentative D call: TRBD2 (6 bases). Germline CDR1 SNHLY, CDR2 FYNNEI. V dropped 4 bases and J dropped 3 bases, with 16 bases sitting between them. The CDR3 extends over 16 amino acids.

CDR3 residues: CASSLDPGVQYF. DNA for the CDR3: TGCGCCAGCAGCTTAGACCCCGGAGTGCAGTATTTT. J is TRBJ2-3 and V is TRBV5-1; no reliable D call. With 2 bases removed from V and 11 bases from J, the gap between germline ends came to 12 bases. Germline CDR1 is SGHRS and CDR2 is YFSETQ. This CDR3 spans 12 amino acids.

The chain employs TRBV19 and TRBJ2-2; TRBD1 aligns across 7 bases. Germline loops: CDR1 LNHDA, CDR2 SQIVND (reference sequence). Trimming cost V 6 bases and J 5 bases; bases outside gene matches: 6. This CDR3 is built from 14 residues. The CDR3 coding sequence is TGTGCCAGTAGGTACAGGGGATGGACCGGGGAGCTGTTTTTT. Residues: CASRYRGWTGELFF.

A note on this clone: The sample carries other DNA sequences with the same CDR3. The gene calls are TRBV7-9 and TRBJ1-1; D remains ambiguous. This CDR3 is built from 13 residues. The germline V gene has CDR1 SEHNR and CDR2 FQNEAQ (reference sequence). V was cut by 1 base and J by 3 bases, with 6 bases left in between. The CDR3 loop reads CASSLVGDTEAFF. In DNA, the CDR3 is TGTGCCAGCAGCTTAGTGGGAGACACTGAAGCTTTCTTT.

A word on this clone: Germline is not matched at one junction end, which may reflect a read error. V gene TRBV13 combines with J gene TRBJ2-7, with TRBD2 identical over 14 bases. Germline assignment: CDR1 PRHDT and CDR2 FYEKMQ (reference sequence). CDR3 size: 15 residues. In DNA, the CDR3 is TGTGCCAGCAGCCTGACTAGCGGGAGGGCCTACGGGCAGTACTTC. Its protein product is CASSLTSGRAYGQYF.